This TCR beta chain stems from a study of blood T cell repertoires in COVID-19. Overall study: Donors in the United States, Italy and Spain gave samples during acute or convalescent COVID-19. Sample material is recorded as cDNA or gDNA derived from T cells, B-cell-depleted T cells, or PBMCs.

The J segment lost 5 bases and the V segment lost 3 bases, leaving 2 bases of the junction unmatched. The CDR3 length is 13 residues. Germline CDR1 is MRHNA and CDR2 is SNTAGT. Authors' analysis steps: Reference gene primer amplification gave nucleated cell count estimates. Generated by immunoSEQ multiplex PCR, the TCRdb table keeps only in-frame clones and is missing some. Clone size and V and J calls were adopted from that table, with D and trimming inferred from the DNA. The repertoire consists of around 370,000 clones, with almost 90% occurring once and the leading ten covering 6% to 7.5%. The receptor's source is a man aged 18 to 30 with active or convalescent COVID-19. Sequencing input: peripheral blood. J is TRBJ2-7 and V is TRBV6-4, with 9 bases that match TRBD2. The CDR3 region is CASSEIAGDEQYF. DNA for the CDR3: TGTGCCAGCAGTGAGATAGCGGGGGACGAGCAGTACTTC.